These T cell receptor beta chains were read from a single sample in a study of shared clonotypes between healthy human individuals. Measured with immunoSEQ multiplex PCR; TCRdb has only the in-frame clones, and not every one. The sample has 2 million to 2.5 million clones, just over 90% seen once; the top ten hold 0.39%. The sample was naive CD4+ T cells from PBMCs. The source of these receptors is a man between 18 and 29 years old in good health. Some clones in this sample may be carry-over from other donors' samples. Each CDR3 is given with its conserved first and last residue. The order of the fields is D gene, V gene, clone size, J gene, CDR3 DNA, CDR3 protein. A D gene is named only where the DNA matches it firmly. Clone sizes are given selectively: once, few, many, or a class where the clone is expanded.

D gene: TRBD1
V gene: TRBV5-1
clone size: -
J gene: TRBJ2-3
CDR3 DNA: TGCGCCAGCAGCCTACAGGGGCCAGATACGCAGTATTTT
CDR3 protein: CASSLQGPDTQYF

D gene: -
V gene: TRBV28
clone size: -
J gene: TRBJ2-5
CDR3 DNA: TGTGCCAGCAGTTTTAGGACAGTGTACCAAGAGACCCAGTACTTC
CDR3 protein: CASSFRTVYQETQYF

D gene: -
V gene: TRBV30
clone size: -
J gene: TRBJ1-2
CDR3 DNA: TGTGCCTGGAGAAAGACCGGGACTAACTATGGCTACACCTTC
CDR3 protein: CAWRKTGTNYGYTF

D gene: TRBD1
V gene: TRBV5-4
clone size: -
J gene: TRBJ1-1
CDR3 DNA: TGTGCCAGCAGCACCCCCGGACAGGGGAACACTGAAGCTTTCTTT
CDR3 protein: CASSTPGQGNTEAFF

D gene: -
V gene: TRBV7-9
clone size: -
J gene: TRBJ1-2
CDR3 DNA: TGTGCCAGCAGCTCAAGACCCCTGGGAGGGGTCACTAACTATGGCTACACCTTC
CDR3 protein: CASSSRPLGGVTNYGYTF

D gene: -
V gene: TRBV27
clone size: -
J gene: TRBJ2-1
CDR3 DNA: TGTGCCAGCAGTCCGGACAGAATCTCCTACAATGAGCAGTTCTTC
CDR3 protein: CASSPDRISYNEQFF

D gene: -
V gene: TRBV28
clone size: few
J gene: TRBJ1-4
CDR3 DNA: TGTGCCACCAGAGGGGGTAATGAAAAACTGTTTTTT
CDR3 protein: CATRGGNEKLFF

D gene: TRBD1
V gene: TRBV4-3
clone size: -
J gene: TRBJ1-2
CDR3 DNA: TGCGCCAGCAGCCAAACTCAGGGGGTTGGCTACACCTTC
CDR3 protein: CASSQTQGVGYTF

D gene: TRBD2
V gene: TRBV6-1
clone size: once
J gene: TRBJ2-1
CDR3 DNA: TGTGCCAGCAGTGGATCTAGCGGGAGACACTACAATGAGCAGTTCTTC
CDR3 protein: CASSGSSGRHYNEQFF

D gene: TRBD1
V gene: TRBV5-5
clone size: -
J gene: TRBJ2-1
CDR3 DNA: TGTGCCAGCAGCTTGAGGGGACAGGGGCCAGCGGGCTTAAATGAGCAGTTCTTC
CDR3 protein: CASSLRGQGPAGLNEQFF

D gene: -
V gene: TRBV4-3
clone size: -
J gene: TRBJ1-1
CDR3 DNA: TGCGCCAGCAGCCGCGCGGGGTCGCGCACTGAAGCTTTCTTT
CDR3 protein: CASSRAGSRTEAFF

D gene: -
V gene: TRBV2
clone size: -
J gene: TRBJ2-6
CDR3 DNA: TGTGCCAGCATTTCATCTGGGGCCAACGTCCTGACTTTC
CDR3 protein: CASISSGANVLTF

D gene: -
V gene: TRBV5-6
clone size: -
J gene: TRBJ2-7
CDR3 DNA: TGTGCCAGCAGCTTGATAAGCACTTCCTACGAGCAGTACTTC
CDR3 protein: CASSLISTSYEQYF

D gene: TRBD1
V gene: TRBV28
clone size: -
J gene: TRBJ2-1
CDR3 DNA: TGTGCCAGCAGTTTAAACACCGGGACAGCCTACAATGAGCAGTTCTTC
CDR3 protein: CASSLNTGTAYNEQFF

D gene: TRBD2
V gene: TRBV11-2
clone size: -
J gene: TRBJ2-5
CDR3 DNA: TGTGCCAGCAGCTTCGTCGCGGGAGTAGGAGAGACCCAGTACTTC
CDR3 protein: CASSFVAGVGETQYF